Listed below are T cell receptor beta chains from one sample, sequenced in a study of T cell repertoires in cytomegalovirus infection. No antigen has been identified for these receptors. From the reads, TCRdb called clonotypes with MiXCR, one entry per CDR3 protein. The top ten hold approximately 25% of the sample, which has tens of thousands of distinct CDR3 sequences, around 20% seen once. The source material was CD8+ T cells from cultured PBMCs, sampled from culture after CMV antigen stimulation. The receptors come from a human donor in good health (CMV status not recorded). Some clones in this sample may be carry-over from other donors' samples. Each CDR3 is given with its conserved first and last residue. D genes are given only for firm matches. Some rows mark clone size as missing; the rest say once, few, many or name a class of expanded clone.

V gene: TRBV4-3; D gene: NA; J gene: TRBJ2-3; clone size: few; CDR3 protein: CASSQDGLASTDTQYF; CDR3 DNA: TGCGCCAGCAGCCAAGATGGTCTGGCTAGCACAGATACGCAGTATTTT
V gene: TRBV7-4; D gene: TRBD1; J gene: TRBJ1-5; clone size: NA; CDR3 protein: CASSSGGAGSNQPQHF; CDR3 DNA: TGTGCCAGCAGCTCAGGGGGGGCAGGGAGCAATCAGCCCCAGCATTTT
V gene: TRBV4-1; D gene: NA; J gene: TRBJ1-1; clone size: NA; CDR3 protein: CASSLGYNTEAFF; CDR3 DNA: TGCGCCAGCAGCCTCGGATATAACACTGAAGCTTTCTTT
V gene: TRBV20-1; D gene: NA; J gene: TRBJ2-7; clone size: few; CDR3 protein: CSASMYRGSYEQYF; CDR3 DNA: TGCAGTGCTAGTATGTACCGGGGAAGTTACGAGCAGTACTTC
V gene: TRBV2; D gene: TRBD2; J gene: TRBJ2-7; clone size: few; CDR3 protein: CASRGLGDDDEQYF; CDR3 DNA: TGTGCCAGCAGGGGACTAGGGGACGACGACGAGCAGTACTTC
V gene: TRBV6-1; D gene: NA; J gene: TRBJ2-1; clone size: few; CDR3 protein: CASVEFRSSYNEQFF; CDR3 DNA: TGTGCCAGCGTGGAATTTCGAAGCTCCTACAATGAGCAGTTCTTC
V gene: TRBV4-2; D gene: TRBD1; J gene: TRBJ1-3; clone size: many; CDR3 protein: CASSQGQSSGNTIYF; CDR3 DNA: TGTGCCAGCAGCCAGGGACAGTCCTCTGGAAACACCATATATTTT
V gene: TRBV12-3/TRBV12-4; D gene: NA; J gene: TRBJ1-1; clone size: many; CDR3 protein: CASSPGQGLTEAFF; CDR3 DNA: TGTGCCAGCAGCCCCGGGCAGGGTTTAACTGAAGCTTTCTTT
V gene: TRBV6-4; D gene: NA; J gene: TRBJ2-3; clone size: few; CDR3 protein: CASSDSSRNTQYF; CDR3 DNA: TGTGCCAGCAGTGACTCATCACGGAATACGCAGTATTTT
V gene: TRBV4-1; D gene: TRBD2; J gene: TRBJ2-7; clone size: NA; CDR3 protein: CASSPGLAGNYEQYF; CDR3 DNA: TGCGCCAGCAGCCCCGGACTAGCGGGTAACTACGAGCAGTACTTC
V gene: TRBV12-3/TRBV12-4; D gene: TRBD1; J gene: TRBJ1-2; clone size: NA; CDR3 protein: CASSRDSPNYGYTF; CDR3 DNA: TGTGCCAGCAGTCGGGACAGCCCAAACTATGGCTACACCTTC
V gene: TRBV7-6; D gene: NA; J gene: TRBJ1-4; clone size: NA; CDR3 protein: CASSLDRDEKLFF; CDR3 DNA: TGTGCCAGCAGCTTAGACCGGGATGAAAAACTGTTTTTT
V gene: TRBV12-3/TRBV12-4; D gene: TRBD1; J gene: TRBJ2-5; clone size: few; CDR3 protein: CASSSQGALETQYF; CDR3 DNA: TGTGCCAGCAGTTCCCAGGGGGCTTTGGAGACCCAGTACTTC
V gene: TRBV7-2; D gene: TRBD2; J gene: TRBJ2-2; clone size: NA; CDR3 protein: CASSPGLAGVGGELFF; CDR3 DNA: TGTGCCAGCAGCCCCGGACTAGCGGGAGTAGGCGGGGAGCTGTTTTTT
V gene: TRBV7-8; D gene: TRBD1; J gene: TRBJ2-2; clone size: few; CDR3 protein: CASSFYPGTGGNGPNTGELFF; CDR3 DNA: TGTGCCAGCAGCTTCTACCCGGGGACAGGGGGTAATGGACCAAACACCGGGGAGCTGTTTTTT
V gene: TRBV7-6; D gene: NA; J gene: TRBJ2-1; clone size: NA; CDR3 protein: CASSPGQEEQFF; CDR3 DNA: TGTGCCAGCAGCCCAGGACAAGAGGAGCAGTTCTTC
V gene: TRBV7-2; D gene: NA; J gene: TRBJ1-1; clone size: few; CDR3 protein: CASSFLGPNTEAFF; CDR3 DNA: TGTGCCAGCAGCTTCTTAGGCCCGAACACTGAAGCTTTCTTT
V gene: TRBV7-6; D gene: NA; J gene: TRBJ2-7; clone size: NA; CDR3 protein: CASSLKGPYEQYF; CDR3 DNA: TGTGCCAGCAGCCTCAAAGGACCCTACGAGCAGTACTTC
V gene: TRBV9; D gene: NA; J gene: TRBJ2-7; clone size: many; CDR3 protein: CASSVGEIGAYEQYF; CDR3 DNA: TGTGCCAGCAGCGTTGGGGAGATTGGCGCCTACGAGCAGTACTTC
V gene: TRBV7-2; D gene: NA; J gene: TRBJ2-1; clone size: many; CDR3 protein: CASSLIRRVELGENEQFF; CDR3 DNA: TGTGCCAGCAGCTTAATACGGCGAGTGGAACTTGGGGAGAATGAGCAGTTCTTC
V gene: TRBV4-1; D gene: NA; J gene: TRBJ2-7; clone size: few; CDR3 protein: CASSQENPTQTTEEFYEQYF; CDR3 DNA: TGCGCCAGCAGCCAAGAAAACCCCACGCAGACTACCGAGGAGTTCTACGAGCAGTACTTC
V gene: TRBV4-3; D gene: NA; J gene: TRBJ2-1; clone size: NA; CDR3 protein: CASRPRDTSHNEQFF; CDR3 DNA: TGCGCCAGCAGACCACGGGACACGAGCCACAATGAGCAGTTCTTC
V gene: TRBV5-1; D gene: NA; J gene: TRBJ1-3; clone size: NA; CDR3 protein: CASSLDRAAGGNTIYF; CDR3 DNA: TGCGCCAGCAGCTTGGATCGGGCGGCAGGCGGAAACACCATATATTTT
V gene: TRBV7-3; D gene: NA; J gene: TRBJ1-1; clone size: few; CDR3 protein: CASSLSGGRGLSEAFF; CDR3 DNA: TGTGCCAGCAGCTTATCGGGGGGCAGGGGACTTTCCGAAGCTTTCTTT
V gene: TRBV5-6; D gene: NA; J gene: TRBJ1-1; clone size: NA; CDR3 protein: CASSSRISRTEAFF; CDR3 DNA: TGTGCCAGCAGCTCACGGATCTCGAGGACTGAAGCTTTCTTT
V gene: TRBV12-3/TRBV12-4; D gene: NA; J gene: TRBJ2-7; clone size: few; CDR3 protein: CASSWSGDEQYF; CDR3 DNA: TGTGCCAGCAGTTGGTCGGGCGACGAGCAGTACTTC
V gene: TRBV4-1; D gene: TRBD1; J gene: TRBJ1-2; clone size: NA; CDR3 protein: CASSQVRGQIYGYTF; CDR3 DNA: TGCGCCAGCAGCCAAGTGAGGGGGCAGATCTATGGCTACACCTTC
V gene: TRBV7-8; D gene: TRBD2; J gene: TRBJ2-7; clone size: many; CDR3 protein: CASSLDGRGGSEQYF; CDR3 DNA: TGTGCCAGCAGCTTAGACGGGCGGGGGGGCTCCGAGCAGTACTTC
V gene: TRBV7-9; D gene: NA; J gene: TRBJ2-1; clone size: NA; CDR3 protein: CASSLHGLQNEQFF; CDR3 DNA: TGTGCCAGCAGCCTCCATGGCCTGCAAAATGAGCAGTTCTTC
V gene: TRBV7-2; D gene: TRBD1; J gene: TRBJ2-1; clone size: many; CDR3 protein: CASSLQGGTGGREQFF; CDR3 DNA: TGTGCCAGCAGCTTACAAGGGGGGACAGGGGGTCGGGAGCAGTTCTTC
V gene: TRBV10-3; D gene: TRBD2; J gene: TRBJ2-5; clone size: few; CDR3 protein: CAISRLAEETQYF; CDR3 DNA: TGTGCCATCAGCCGACTAGCGGAAGAGACCCAGTACTTC